A selection of T cell receptor beta chains follows, all from one sample in a study of cytomegalovirus exposure and HLA in healthy donors. The method was immunoSEQ multiplex PCR; TCRdb's version includes in-frame clones alone and lacks a portion of them. The data contain 100,000 to 150,000 clones, around 90% of them singletons. The sequencing sample was made of PBMCs. The receptors here all came from a woman aged 18-35 years in good health and CMV-seronegative. Both conserved end residues are part of each CDR3. A D gene is named only where the DNA matches it firmly. The size field is filled for only some rows; it gives once, few, many or a size class.

v_gene,len,d_gene,j_gene,abundance,CDR3nt,CDR3aa
TRBV6-4,14,TRBD2,TRBJ2-2,many,TGTGCCAGCAGTGAGGGACGGGAGGCCGGGGAGCTGTTTTTT,CASSEGREAGELFF
TRBV25-1,16,.,TRBJ1-1,.,TGTGCCAGCAGTGTAACGGCAGGGGTGAAGAACACTGAAGCTTTCTTT,CASSVTAGVKNTEAFF
TRBV28,16,TRBD2,TRBJ2-3,.,TGTGCCAGCAGTTCAACCGGGACTAGCGGCACAGATACGCAGTATTTT,CASSSTGTSGTDTQYF
TRBV30,18,TRBD2,TRBJ2-1,.,TGTGCCTGGAGGGGAGGAAGGCGAACTAGCGGGAGGTACAATGAGCAGTTCTTC,CAWRGGRRTSGRYNEQFF
TRBV29-1,13,.,TRBJ1-4,.,TGCAGCGTTGTACGGGACATAGGGGAAAAACTGTTTTTT,CSVVRDIGEKLFF
TRBV11-3,17,.,TRBJ2-3,once,TGTGCCAGCAGCAAAAGAGGGGGAATAACCAGCACAGATACGCAGTATTTT,CASSKRGGITSTDTQYF
TRBV9,15,TRBD1,TRBJ1-4,.,TGTGCCAGCAGCGTAGGGGACAGGGTGGGTGAAAAACTGTTTTTT,CASSVGDRVGEKLFF
TRBV5-1,14,.,TRBJ2-3,once,TGCGCCAGCAGCACGGGATGGGGCACAGATACGCAGTATTTT,CASSTGWGTDTQYF
TRBV2,15,.,TRBJ1-4,.,TGTGCCAGCATGGGGCGGCGGGGGACTAATGAAAAACTGTTTTTT,CASMGRRGTNEKLFF
TRBV5-1,14,TRBD1,TRBJ1-1,few,TGCGCCAGCAGCTTGGGGACAGGGAACACTGAAGCTTTCTTT,CASSLGTGNTEAFF
TRBV2,15,TRBD2,TRBJ2-7,once,TGTGCCAGCAGTGAGGGGGGACTAGCGGTCTACGAGCAGTACTTC,CASSEGGLAVYEQYF
TRBV6-5,12,.,TRBJ1-2,once,TGTGCCAGCAGCCGGACACCCTATGGCTACACCTTC,CASSRTPYGYTF
TRBV15,15,TRBD2,TRBJ2-7,.,TGTGCCACCAGCAGAGGACTAGCGGGAGGCTGGGAGCAGTACTTC,CATSRGLAGGWEQYF
TRBV11-2,14,TRBD2,TRBJ2-7,few,TGTGCCAGCAGCCATACCGGGACTAGATCCGAGCAGTACTTC,CASSHTGTRSEQYF
TRBV15,15,.,TRBJ1-2,.,TGTGCCACCAGCAGAGATCAGGGATCTAACTATGGCTACACCTTC,CATSRDQGSNYGYTF
TRBV2,13,.,TRBJ1-1,.,TGTGCCAGTGCGGACACTGAGAACACTGAAGCTTTCTTT,CASADTENTEAFF
TRBV30,16,.,TRBJ2-3,.,TGTGCCTGGAGTGTACGTCTTTCGCTAGCGTTAGATACGCAGTATTTT,CAWSVRLSLALDTQYF
TRBV19,16,.,TRBJ1-3,.,TGTGCCAGTAGTGCGAGACACGGGGGCTCTGGAAACACCATATATTTT,CASSARHGGSGNTIYF
TRBV9,15,TRBD1,TRBJ2-7,.,TGTGCCAGCAGCGAGACTCCGGGACAGACCTACGAGCAGTACTTC,CASSETPGQTYEQYF
TRBV27,19,TRBD2,TRBJ2-3,once,TGTGCCAGCAGTTTTCGGGCGCCGGGACTAGCGGGGGGAACAGATACGCAGTATTTT,CASSFRAPGLAGGTDTQYF
TRBV4-1,13,.,TRBJ1-1,.,TGCGCCAGCAGCCAGACCAGGGGCTGGGGCTCTTTCTTT,CASSQTRGWGSFF
TRBV9,14,TRBD2,TRBJ2-4,.,TGTGCCAGCAGCGCAGGACTAGCTGAGAACATTCAGTACTTC,CASSAGLAENIQYF
TRBV2,17,.,TRBJ2-2,.,TGTGCCAGCAGTGAAGCGCTTGGACATTGGAACACCGGGGAGCTGTTTTTT,CASSEALGHWNTGELFF
TRBV25-1,14,.,TRBJ1-2,.,TGTGCCAGCAGTGTGGCCGGGAAGAACTATGGCTACACCTTC,CASSVAGKNYGYTF
TRBV14,13,.,TRBJ2-1,.,TGTGCCAGCAGCGCCCGGACATATAATGAGCAGTTCTTC,CASSARTYNEQFF
TRBV21-1,13,.,TRBJ1-2,.,TGTGCCAGCAGCAAAATGGGAGCCTATGGCTACACCTTC,CASSKMGAYGYTF
TRBV11-3,13,.,TRBJ2-7,.,TGTGCCAGCAGCTTGGCGACCCAGGGGGAGCAGTACTTC,CASSLATQGEQYF
TRBV15,16,TRBD2,TRBJ2-7,once,TGTGCCACCAGCACAATGACTAGCGCGTACGCCTACGAGCAGTACTTC,CATSTMTSAYAYEQYF
TRBV5-1,15,TRBD1,TRBJ2-7,.,TGCGCCAGCAGCTGGGGTGGGACAGGGGGCGACGAGCAGTACTTC,CASSWGGTGGDEQYF
TRBV9,17,.,TRBJ2-1,.,TGTGCCAGCAGCGTACATGGGGGACTCTTACCTTACAATGAGCAGTTCTTC,CASSVHGGLLPYNEQFF
TRBV18,17,TRBD1,TRBJ2-7,.,TGTGCCAGCTCACCCTATTTTATCGGACAGGGGGCCTACGAGCAGTACTTC,CASSPYFIGQGAYEQYF
TRBV5-4,13,.,TRBJ2-7,.,TGTGCCAGCAGCTTGGCGGGGAACTACGAGCAGTACTTC,CASSLAGNYEQYF
TRBV11-2,18,TRBD2,TRBJ2-7,.,TGTGCCAGCACCATGACCGGGACTAGCGGCCCTCCAGCCTACGAGCAGTACTTC,CASTMTGTSGPPAYEQYF
TRBV2,16,.,TRBJ2-3,.,TGTGCCAGCAGTGAAAGGGAGGGGGTGAAGGGGGATACGCAGTATTTT,CASSEREGVKGDTQYF
TRBV30,15,TRBD2,TRBJ2-2,.,TGTGCCTGGAGTCATTGGCGGGAGTTCACCGGGGAGCTGTTTTTT,CAWSHWREFTGELFF
TRBV29-1,12,TRBD2,TRBJ2-7,.,TGCAGCGTTGAGGGGGGGGTAGGCGAGCAGTACTTC,CSVEGGVGEQYF
TRBV19,13,.,TRBJ2-7,.,TGTGCCAGTAGTTGGACGGGGACCTACGAGCAGTACTTC,CASSWTGTYEQYF
TRBV30,14,.,TRBJ1-1,once,TGTGCCTGGTGCCGACAGGCTATGAACACTGAAGCTTTCTTT,CAWCRQAMNTEAFF
TRBV5-1,15,TRBD2,TRBJ2-1,.,TGCGCCAGCAGAAGCGGGGAGAGCTCCTACAATGAGCAGTTCTTC,CASRSGESSYNEQFF
TRBV28,13,.,TRBJ2-1,.,TGTGCCAGCAGGGCGCGGACAGCCACCCGAAAGTTCTTC,CASRARTATRKFF
TRBV28,16,TRBD1,TRBJ2-7,many,TGTGCCAGCAGTTCAACCCGACAGGGGCCCTCCTACGAGCAGTACTTC,CASSSTRQGPSYEQYF
TRBV27,15,TRBD1,TRBJ2-7,.,TGTGCCAGCACCCCGACAGGGGGCCCCTCCTACGAGCAGTACTTC,CASTPTGGPSYEQYF